This T cell receptor (beta chain) appears in the sequencing data of a study of T-cell reconstitution after alpha-beta-depleted transplantation in children. Study-level points and caveats: By one year post-transplant, T-cell counts and diversity largely arose from T cells that were newly produced. Surviving recipient T cells and thymic progenitors underlay high day-60 TCRbeta diversity in some patients. As was reported, about two months after transplant, alpha-beta T cells came from several hundred expanded graft clones.

It was with unique molecular identifiers that the TCRbeta library was prepared. TCRdb analysed the PCR reads with MiXCR anew, one entry per CDR3 protein. The table records 450,000 to 600,000 distinct CDR3 sequences, approximately 13% of them present only once. This clonotype was seen many times. Its antigen is currently unknown. Trimming took 4 bases from V and 7 from J; bases not matched to a gene: 11. CDR3 size: 15 residues. CDR1 is LGHDT, CDR2 YNNKEL, per germline (reference sequence). Source: PBMCs, mostly from graft donor cells, taken 360 days after TCRalphabeta/CD19-depleted stem cell transplant. The chain has TRBV3-1 and TRBJ2-7, with TRBD2 identical over 9 bases. This sequence was found in a male patient younger than 18 who had a stem cell transplant for acute myeloid leukemia, so the T cells may come from the graft donor. CDR3 nucleotides: TGTGCCAGCAGCCCTAGCGGGACTCCAAGGGGGGAGCAGTACTTC. The encoded protein is CASSPSGTPRGEQYF.